This TCR beta chain comes out of a study of identifying expanded T cells in peripheral blood. Study results and caveats: Clone count variance between roughly 2-week samples rose with total template count.

Sequencing used immunoSEQ multiplex PCR; TCRdb keeps in-frame clones, though not all of them. The table includes around 66,000 clones, over 75% detected once. Details on this clone: Its antigen is still unknown.

V shed 7 bases, J shed 7 bases, and the junction held 12 bases outside the gene matches. CDR3 size: 14 residues. The germline gives CDR1 SQVTM, CDR2 ANQGSEA. This sequence was found in a person aged 18 to 70 in good health. J is TRBJ2-2 and V is TRBV29-1; 7 bases are a match to TRBD1. Sequenced sample: blood. CDR3 DNA sequence: TGCAGCGGGGCAGGACAGGCGGACAGCGGGGAGCTGTTTTTT. Translation gives CSGAGQADSGELFF.